What follows describes a single TCR beta chain. It was with 60 Vbeta and 13 Jbeta primers that the PCR ran. Profiled with immunoSEQ multiplex PCR; TCRdb holds only in-frame clones, not every one. This sample carries roughly 120,000 clones, more than 80% of them seen once, and the ten largest clones take 2% to 3%. The sample comes from a study of cytomegalovirus exposure and HLA in healthy donors. V lost 1 base and J 6 bases, leaving 15 bases between the germline ends. There are 14 residues in the CDR3. CDR1 SQVTM and CDR2 ANQGSEA come from the germline V gene. This receptor was obtained from a man under 40 in good health and CMV-seronegative. The material sequenced was PBMCs. V and J are TRBV29-1 and TRBJ1-1; D not certain. The CDR3 DNA is TGCAGCGTTGAAGTGAGGCGCGGGGTCCCTGAAGCTTTCTTT. The encoded protein is CSVEVRRGVPEAFF.